This T cell receptor (beta chain) originates from a study of blood T cell repertoires in COVID-19. Looking at the study overall: Spain, Italy and the United States supplied samples that represented acute and convalescent COVID-19. T cells, B-cell-depleted T cells, or PBMCs provided the cDNA or gDNA that served as material.

Only in-frame clones appear in the TCRdb table, and some are missing; sequencing was by immunoSEQ multiplex PCR. The data hold around 100,000 clones, with roughly 90% observed a single time. The germline V gene encodes CDR1 KGHSH and CDR2 LQKENI. The germline V and J ends were trimmed by 5 bases and 5 bases, with 13 bases remaining between them. The CDR3 runs to 14 residues. The chain links TRBV18 to TRBJ1-5; D possibly corresponds to TRBD1 (6 bases). Sequencing was carried out using peripheral blood. The sequence derives from a man aged 25-45 years in a cohort sampled during active COVID-19. The CDR3 region is CASSGGGSDQPQHF. The CDR3 DNA is TGTGCCAGCTCAGGGGGGGGCTCGGATCAGCCCCAGCATTTT.